These 32 T cell receptor beta chains came from one sample sequenced in a study of Ad26.COV2.S vaccination and SARS-CoV-2 variants. This table comes from immunoSEQ multiplex PCR, and its TCRdb copy is limited to in-frame clones, with some not included. The sample holds more than 300,000 clones, 86% seen once. Treatment denoted: over 15 received Ad26.COV2.S at low or high dose, single or two shots; five or six received placebo; per-sample allocation not given. The study sampled participants on day 63 after the first vaccine or placebo injection. Source: peripheral blood, taken in a trial of Ad26.COV2.S vaccine versus placebo. The receptors derive from a person between 18 and 60 years old who received the Ad26.COV2.S COVID-19 vaccine or a placebo.

The V gene is TRBV27, the J gene TRBJ2-1; 11 nucleotides align to TRBD1. Trimming removed 7 bases from V and 5 bases from J; junction bases left unmatched: 7. The germline V gene has CDR1 MNHEY and CDR2 SMNVEV (reference sequence). The CDR3 extends over 15 amino acids. In DNA, the CDR3 is TGTGCCAGCACTTCCGGGACAGGGGGAAACAATGAGCAGTTCTTC. Amino acids: CASTSGTGGNNEQFF.

The rearrangement joins TRBV3-1 (or the pseudogene TRBV3-2) to TRBJ1-5; no clear D gene. This CDR3 is built from 13 residues. From germline, CDR1 is LGHDT and CDR2 YNNKEL (reference sequence). V lost 4 bases and J 1 base, leaving 5 bases between the germline ends. Here the CDR3 DNA reads TGTGCCAGCAGCCCGAGAAGCAATCAGCCCCAGCATTTT. Its translation: CASSPRSNQPQHF.

The chain employs TRBV2 and TRBJ2-7; D gene ambiguous. This CDR3 has 14 residues. Germline V gene lookup returns CDR1 SNHLY and CDR2 FYNNEI. Trimming removed 4 bases at V and 1 base at J, with 11 bases between. CDR3 sequence: CASSGHISSYEQYF. The CDR3 DNA is TGTGCCAGCAGTGGACATATTAGTTCCTACGAGCAGTACTTC.

DNA for the CDR3: TGTGCCAGCAGCCCCGGAGCGGGTAGATTCACAGATACGCAGTATTTT. It encodes CASSPGAGRFTDTQYF. The genes are TRBV7-3 and TRBJ2-3; TRBD2 is a possible D gene (6 bases). Trimming removed 5 bases from V and 2 bases from J, with 17 bases in between. Looked up from germline, CDR1 is SGHTA and CDR2 is FQGTGA. The CDR3 has 16 residues.

The chain links TRBV19 to TRBJ1-5; D is unresolved. Trimming left V 5 bases short and J 6 bases short, with 20 bases between. The CDR3 has 16 amino acids. Germline lookup yields CDR1 LNHDA and CDR2 SQIVND (reference sequence). DNA of the CDR3: TGTGCCAGTAGTTCTCTCCGAGTACCCTTAAGTCAGCCCCAGCATTTT. This sequence encodes CASSSLRVPLSQPQHF. Together with reference TRBV19 and TRBJ1-5, the CDR3 gives the full variable domain: DGGITQSPKYLFRKEGQNVTLSCEQNLNHDAMYWYRQDPGQGLRLIYYSQIVNDFQKGDIAEGYSVSREKKESFPLTVTSAQKNPTAFYLCASSSLRVPLSQPQHFGDGTRLSIL.

This clone has only a few counts. The chain couples TRBV5-5 to TRBJ2-2, with 8 nucleotides matching TRBD1. Losses at the gene ends were 3 bases for V and 0 bases for J; bases not matched to a gene: 4. Germline CDR1 and CDR2: SGHKS and YYEKEE (reference sequence). This CDR3 has 16 residues. This CDR3 reads CASSWDRMANTGELFF. The DNA of the CDR3 is TGTGCCAGCAGCTGGGACAGGATGGCGAACACCGGGGAGCTGTTTTTT.

The V gene is TRBV5-1, the J gene TRBJ2-5; the D gene is possibly TRBD2 (5 bases). The V gene lost 1 base and the J gene lost 2 bases, with 9 bases spanning the gap. Per the germline V gene, CDR1 is SGHRS and CDR2 is YFSETQ. The CDR3 has 14 amino acids. The CDR3 sequence is CASSLNSGQETQYF. The CDR3 nucleotides are TGCGCCAGCAGCTTGAATTCGGGGCAAGAGACCCAGTACTTC.

The sample holds one count of this clone. The chain combines TRBV5-1 with TRBJ1-2; TRBD1 might be the D (6 bases). V gave up 2 bases and J gave up 4 bases, with 12 bases separating them. Per germline, CDR1 SGHRS and CDR2 YFSETQ. CDR3 length: 14 residues. CDR3 amino acids: CASSLETGPYGYTF. The CDR3 DNA reads as TGCGCCAGCAGCTTAGAGACAGGACCCTATGGCTACACCTTC.

The chain recombines TRBV2 with TRBJ1-1; D gene unclear. CDR3 size: 12 residues. V dropped 8 bases and J dropped 7 bases, with 14 bases sitting between them. Germline assignment: CDR1 SNHLY and CDR2 FYNNEI. As DNA, the CDR3 is TGTGCCAGCGGTCGACGCGGATATGAAGCTTTCTTT. This encodes CASGRRGYEAFF. Filled out from reference TRBV2 and TRBJ1-1, the complete variable domain reads EPEVTQTPSHQVTQMGQEVILRCVPISNHLYFYWYRQILGQKVEFLVSFYNNEISEKSEIFDDQFSVERPDGSNFTLKIRSTKLEDSAMYFCASGRRGYEAFFGQGTRLTVV.

This chain joins TRBV6-5 and TRBJ1-2; 9 positions match TRBD1. The germline V gene has CDR1 MNHEY and CDR2 SVGAGI. The length of the CDR3 is 14 residues. Losses at the gene ends were 8 bases for V and 4 bases for J; bases not matched to a gene: 8. CDR3 loop: CASGTGIPVYGYTF. CDR3 in DNA: TGTGCCAGCGGGACAGGGATTCCGGTCTATGGCTACACCTTC.

Points on this clone: A read error is possible here, since a much larger clone lies one base away. The chain is built from TRBV12-3 or TRBV12-4 and TRBJ1-5, with D unresolved. Trimming cost V 4 bases and J 0 bases, with 4 bases left between them. This CDR3 has 13 residues. CDR3 sequence reads: CASSSNSNQPQHF. CDR3 coding DNA: TGTGCCAGCAGTTCCAATAGCAATCAGCCCCAGCATTTT.

The chain couples TRBV27 to TRBJ1-2; D remains unclear. Trimming took off 5 bases at V and 8 bases at J, with 27 bases between the two ends. The CDR3 has 17 amino acids. Looked up from germline, CDR1 is MNHEY and CDR2 is SMNVEV (reference sequence). DNA for the CDR3: TGTGCCAGCAGTCCTAGGACGGGTAGGGAAGTGTCGGGAGGCTACACCTTC. It codes for CASSPRTGREVSGGYTF.

This chain connects TRBV4-2 to TRBJ2-3, with 8 bases aligning to TRBD2. J gave up 1 base and V 0 bases, and 9 bases lay outside the gene matches. The CDR3 is made up of 18 amino acids. Germline V lookup: CDR1 LGHNA, CDR2 YNFKEQ. The CDR3, as DNA: TGTGCCAGCAGCCAAGATAGAGGACTAGCTGGGGGCACAGATACGCAGTATTTT. This sequence encodes CASSQDRGLAGGTDTQYF.

The chain couples TRBV5-1 to TRBJ2-7; 14 positions match TRBD2. CDR1 is SGHRS and CDR2 is YFSETQ in the germline V gene. This CDR3 has 19 residues. The junction had 15 bases not matched to a gene; V was cut back by 5 bases and J by 2 bases. The CDR3 is CASSTLTPGLAGVTYEQYF. The CDR3 nucleotides are TGCGCCAGCAGTACCCTTACCCCGGGACTAGCGGGGGTTACCTACGAGCAGTACTTC. The full variable domain, its missing parts supplied by reference TRBV5-1 and TRBJ2-7, is KAGVTQTPRYLIKTRGQQVTLSCSPISGHRSVSWYQQTPGQGLQFLFEYFSETQRNKGNFPGRFSGRQFSNSRSEMNVSTLELGDSALYLCASSTLTPGLAGVTYEQYFGPGTRLTVT.

The chain couples TRBV27 to TRBJ1-1, with unresolved D. The germline V gene encodes CDR1 MNHEY and CDR2 SMNVEV (reference sequence). This CDR3 is built from 16 residues. The ends were cut back, 5 bases at V and 1 base at J, with 17 bases in the middle. The CDR3 spells CASSRNLGNANTEAFF. The DNA of the CDR3 is TGTGCCAGCAGTCGGAACTTGGGAAACGCGAACACTGAAGCTTTCTTT.

This clone appeared a single time. The CDR3 spells CASSLELGVLPYEQYF. CDR3 coding DNA: TGTGCCAGCAGCTTGGAGCTGGGGGTTTTGCCTTACGAGCAGTACTTC. The rearrangement links TRBV5-8 to TRBJ2-7; either TRBD1 or TRBD2 may supply D (5 bases each). From germline, CDR1 is SGHTS and CDR2 YDEGEE. The V gene lost 0 bases and the J gene lost 4 bases, with 17 bases spanning the gap. CDR3 length: 16 residues. The full variable domain, completed using reference TRBV5-8 and TRBJ2-7, is EAGVTQSPTHLIKTRGQQATLRCSPISGHTSVYWYQQALGLGLQFLLWYDEGEERNRGNFPPRFSGRQFPNYSSELNVNALELEDSALYLCASSLELGVLPYEQYFGPGTRLTVT.

The chain joins TRBV2 to TRBJ1-5, with D uncertain. The CDR3 covers 13 residues. Germline-derived CDR1 and CDR2 are SNHLY and FYNNEI. Trimming left V 4 bases short and J 5 bases short, with 9 bases between. The CDR3 reads CASSGTIYQPQHF. The CDR3, as DNA: TGTGCCAGCAGTGGGACGATCTATCAGCCCCAGCATTTT.

J is TRBJ2-5 and V is TRBV4-1, with a possible D match to TRBD1 (6 bases). The V end lost 3 bases, the J end lost 2 bases, and 10 bases lay between the germline ends. The CDR3 has 14 residues. Germline assignment: CDR1 MGHRA and CDR2 YSYEKL. CDR3 residues: CASSHRGQQETQYF. The CDR3 region has the DNA TGCGCCAGCAGCCACAGGGGCCAACAAGAGACCCAGTACTTC.

The chain uses TRBV5-1 and TRBJ2-3; TRBD2 matches 7 bases. The CDR3 covers 14 residues. V shed 0 bases and J 5 bases; nucleotides not matched to a gene: 3. The V gene's germline CDR1 is SGHRS and CDR2 YFSETQ. CDR3 in DNA: TGCGCCAGCAGCTTGGGGTCGGGAGGAGATACGCAGTATTTT. Its protein is CASSLGSGGDTQYF. The full variable domain, in which reference TRBV5-1 and TRBJ2-3 provide the parts outside the CDR3, is KAGVTQTPRYLIKTRGQQVTLSCSPISGHRSVSWYQQTPGQGLQFLFEYFSETQRNKGNFPGRFSGRQFSNSRSEMNVSTLELGDSALYLCASSLGSGGDTQYFGPGTRLTVL.

This sequence joins TRBV6-2 or TRBV6-3 and TRBJ1-2; 7 bases align to TRBD1. The length of the CDR3 is 17 residues. Germline CDR1 is MNHEY and CDR2 is SVGEGT. The J segment lost 4 bases and the V segment lost 2 bases, leaving 13 bases of the junction unmatched. The CDR3 region is CASSYRGAGGDTYGYTF. CDR3 nucleotide sequence: TGTGCCAGCAGTTACAGGGGCGCAGGGGGTGACACCTATGGCTACACCTTC.

Here the CDR3 reads CASSRQGGTDTQYF. The CDR3 DNA follows: TGTGCCAGCAGTAGACAGGGTGGAACAGATACGCAGTATTTT. This sequence joins TRBV2 and TRBJ2-3; 7 bases fit TRBD1. The CDR3 is made up of 14 amino acids. J was trimmed by 3 bases and V by 5 bases; bases with no gene match: 5. The germline V gene has CDR1 SNHLY and CDR2 FYNNEI. Supplemented by reference TRBV2 and TRBJ2-3, the full variable domain reads EPEVTQTPSHQVTQMGQEVILRCVPISNHLYFYWYRQILGQKVEFLVSFYNNEISEKSEIFDDQFSVERPDGSNFTLKIRSTKLEDSAMYFCASSRQGGTDTQYFGPGTRLTVL.

This clone was detected only a few times. The chain couples TRBV2 to TRBJ1-6, with D unresolved. The CDR3 is made up of 13 amino acids. V lost 4 bases and J lost 7, with 8 bases in between. Germline assignment: CDR1 SNHLY and CDR2 FYNNEI. CDR3 loop: CASSVAENSPLHF. DNA for the CDR3: TGTGCCAGCAGTGTCGCAGAGAATTCACCCCTCCACTTT.

The V call is TRBV29-1, the J call TRBJ1-2; D not certain. CDR3 length: 13 residues. The germline gives CDR1 SQVTM, CDR2 ANQGSEA. V dropped 4 bases and J dropped 1 base, with 10 bases sitting between them. CDR3 DNA: TGCAGCGTTGGCCAGGATCTTAACTATGGCTACACCTTC. Protein product: CSVGQDLNYGYTF.

J is TRBJ1-1 and V is TRBV18, with D unresolved. V was pared by 4 bases and J by 2 bases, with 17 bases between. This CDR3 is 16 amino acids long. CDR1 and CDR2 from the germline V gene are KGHSH and LQKENI. DNA for the CDR3: TGTGCCAGCTCACACTCCACATTTGGGAGAAACACTGAAGCTTTCTTT. Amino acids: CASSHSTFGRNTEAFF.

This clone was recorded once. This chain's CDR3 is CATKRAGTDSYEQYF. The DNA for the CDR3 is TGTGCCACCAAAAGGGCCGGGACAGACTCCTACGAGCAGTACTTC. This rearrangement joins TRBV19 to TRBJ2-7; 7 nucleotides line up with TRBD1. The CDR3 covers 15 residues. Germline assignment: CDR1 LNHDA and CDR2 SQIVND (reference sequence). The V gene end was trimmed by 10 bases and the J gene end by 0 bases; junction bases not matched to a gene: 12.

The chain couples TRBV3-1 (or the pseudogene TRBV3-2) to TRBJ1-4, with D perhaps matching TRBD1 (6 bases). V lost 4 bases and J lost 2, with 20 bases in between. The CDR3 covers 18 residues. In germline, CDR1 is LGHDT, CDR2 YNNKEL (reference sequence). This chain's CDR3 is CASSPGHLISGTNEKLFF. The CDR3 DNA reads TGTGCCAGCAGCCCGGGACACCTAATATCCGGGACTAATGAAAAACTGTTTTTT.

The V call is TRBV7-2, the J call TRBJ1-5; perhaps TRBD1 as D (5 bases). The CDR3 consists of 16 residues. Germline CDR1 SGHTA, CDR2 FQGNSA. V was pared by 6 bases and J by 1 base, with 16 bases between. This CDR3 reads CASRPDSFGSNQPQHF. In nucleotides, the CDR3 is TGTGCCAGCAGACCCGACAGTTTCGGGAGCAATCAGCCCCAGCATTTT.

The chain couples TRBV18 to TRBJ2-2, with D possibly TRBD2 on 5 matching bases. Germline V gene sequence: CDR1 KGHSH, CDR2 LQKENI. This CDR3 comprises 16 residues. V lost 6 bases to trimming and J lost 0 bases, with 14 bases between them. The CDR3 region has the DNA TGTGCCAGCTCTACCGGGGTCAGCGCGAACACCGGGGAGCTGTTTTTT. Translating it yields CASSTGVSANTGELFF.

The rearrangement joins TRBV27 to TRBJ1-1, with 8 bases aligning to TRBD1. The J segment lost 4 bases and the V segment lost 5 bases, leaving 6 bases of the junction unmatched. CDR1 MNHEY and CDR2 SMNVEV come from the germline V gene (reference sequence). This CDR3 comprises 14 residues. The CDR3 bases are TGTGCCAGCAGTCGGTACAGGGGGTCCACTGAAGCTTTCTTT. Translated: CASSRYRGSTEAFF.

The rearrangement uses TRBV5-1 and TRBJ2-2; the D gene is possibly TRBD1 (6 bases). CDR1 is SGHRS, CDR2 YFSETQ, per germline. V lost 1 base to trimming and J lost 6 bases, with 10 bases between them. The length of the CDR3 is 14 residues. CDR3 sequence reads: CASSLNRVAGELFF. Here the CDR3 DNA reads TGCGCCAGCAGCTTGAACAGGGTCGCCGGGGAGCTGTTTTTT.

This clone has just a few counts. The genes are TRBV3-1 (or the pseudogene TRBV3-2) and TRBJ1-1; a possible D gene is TRBD1 (6 bases). The CDR3 is 14 residues long. V shed 3 bases and J shed 4 bases, with 12 bases lying between them. Germline assignment: CDR1 LGHDT and CDR2 YNNKEL (reference sequence). CDR3 sequence (DNA): TGTGCCAGCAGCCAGGGGGCGGGGGGCACTGAAGCTTTCTTT. Amino acids: CASSQGAGGTEAFF.

This clone is a singleton in its sample. V and J are TRBV21-1 and TRBJ1-1. TRBV21-1 counts as a pseudogene. The CDR3 runs to 15 residues. For the CDR3, the DNA is TGTGCCAGCAGCCCTCAAGGGAGGGGGAACACTGAAGCTTTCTTT. Encoded protein: CASSPQGRGNTEAFF.